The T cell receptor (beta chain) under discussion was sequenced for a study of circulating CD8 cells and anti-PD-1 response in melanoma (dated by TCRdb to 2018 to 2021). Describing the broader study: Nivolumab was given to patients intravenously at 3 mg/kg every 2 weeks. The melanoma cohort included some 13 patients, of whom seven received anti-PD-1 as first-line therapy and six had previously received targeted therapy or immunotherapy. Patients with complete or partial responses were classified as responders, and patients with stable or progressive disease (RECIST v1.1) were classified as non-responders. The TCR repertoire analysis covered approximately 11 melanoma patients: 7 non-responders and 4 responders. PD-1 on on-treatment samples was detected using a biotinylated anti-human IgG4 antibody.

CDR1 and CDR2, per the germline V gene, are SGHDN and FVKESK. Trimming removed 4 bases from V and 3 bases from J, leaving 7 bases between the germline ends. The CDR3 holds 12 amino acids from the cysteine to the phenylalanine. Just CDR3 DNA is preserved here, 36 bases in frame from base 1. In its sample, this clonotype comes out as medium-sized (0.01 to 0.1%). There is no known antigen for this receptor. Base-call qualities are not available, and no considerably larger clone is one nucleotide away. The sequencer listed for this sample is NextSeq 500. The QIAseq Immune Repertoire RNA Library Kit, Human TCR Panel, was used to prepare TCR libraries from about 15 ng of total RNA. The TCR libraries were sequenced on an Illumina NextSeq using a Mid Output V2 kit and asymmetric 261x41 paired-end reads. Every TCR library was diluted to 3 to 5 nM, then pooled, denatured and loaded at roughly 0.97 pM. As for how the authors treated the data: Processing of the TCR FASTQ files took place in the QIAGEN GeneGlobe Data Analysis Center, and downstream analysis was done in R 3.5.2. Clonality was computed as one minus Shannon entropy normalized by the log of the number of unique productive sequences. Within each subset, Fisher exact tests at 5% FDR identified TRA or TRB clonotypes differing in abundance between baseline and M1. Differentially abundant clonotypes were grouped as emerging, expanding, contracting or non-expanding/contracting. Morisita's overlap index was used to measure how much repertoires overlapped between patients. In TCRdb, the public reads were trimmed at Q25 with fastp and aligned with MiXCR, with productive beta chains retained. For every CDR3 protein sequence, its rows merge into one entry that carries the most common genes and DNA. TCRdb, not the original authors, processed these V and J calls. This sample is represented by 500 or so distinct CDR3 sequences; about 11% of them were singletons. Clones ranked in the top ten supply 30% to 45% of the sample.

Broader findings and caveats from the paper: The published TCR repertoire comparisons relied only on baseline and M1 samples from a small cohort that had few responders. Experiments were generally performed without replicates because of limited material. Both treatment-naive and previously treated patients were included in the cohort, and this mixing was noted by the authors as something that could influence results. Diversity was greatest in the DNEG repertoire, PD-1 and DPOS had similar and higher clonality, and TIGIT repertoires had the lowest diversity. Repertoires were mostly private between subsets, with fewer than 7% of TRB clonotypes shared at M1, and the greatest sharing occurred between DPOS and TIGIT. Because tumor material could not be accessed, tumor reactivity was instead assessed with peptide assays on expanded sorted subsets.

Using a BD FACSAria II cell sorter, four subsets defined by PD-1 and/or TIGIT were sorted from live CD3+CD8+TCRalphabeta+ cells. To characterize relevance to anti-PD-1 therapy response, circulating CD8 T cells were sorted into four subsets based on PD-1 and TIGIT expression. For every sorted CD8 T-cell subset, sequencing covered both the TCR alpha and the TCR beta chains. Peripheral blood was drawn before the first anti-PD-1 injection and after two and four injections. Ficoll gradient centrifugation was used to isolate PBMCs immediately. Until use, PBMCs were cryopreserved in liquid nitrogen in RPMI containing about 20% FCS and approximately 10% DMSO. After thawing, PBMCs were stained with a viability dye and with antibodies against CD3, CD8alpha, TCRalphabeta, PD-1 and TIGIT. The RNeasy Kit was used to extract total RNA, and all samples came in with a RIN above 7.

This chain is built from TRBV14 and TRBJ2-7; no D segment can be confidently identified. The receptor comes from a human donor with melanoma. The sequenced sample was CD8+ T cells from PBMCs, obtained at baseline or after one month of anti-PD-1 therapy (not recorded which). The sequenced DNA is TGTGCCAGCAGCCCGGCGAACTACGAGCAGTACTTC. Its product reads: CASSPANYEQYF.